This record looks at one T cell receptor beta chain sequence and its context. The data were produced by immunoSEQ multiplex PCR, yet TCRdb's version contains in-frame clones alone and is incomplete. The data contain 150,000 to 200,000 clones, roughly 92% of them singletons. Germline V gives CDR1 LGHNA, CDR2 YSLEER. This CDR3 comprises 14 residues. The trim removed 2 bases at V and 8 bases at J, leaving 6 bases unmatched. The sample belongs to a study of control samples from healthy donors and cancer patients. The receptor comes from a woman in her twenties or thirties in good health. The chain links TRBV4-3 to TRBJ2-1; 7 nucleotides line up with TRBD2. The sequenced material came from blood. CDR3 protein: CASSQFTSADEQFF. CDR3 bases: TGCGCCAGCAGCCAATTTACTAGCGCCGATGAGCAGTTCTTC.